A single sample is the source of the 16 T cell receptor beta chains below, sequenced in a study of blood T cell repertoires in COVID-19 (TCRdb year 2020). Receptor amplification or capture employed the immunoSEQ multiplex PCR assay. Entries here come from immuneACCESS through TCRdb and include only in-frame sequences with V and J called. Some clones fail to appear in such tables; in the studies checked, an unresolved V gene covers under half of the shortfall, and the cause of the remainder is unknown. The sample contains about 160,000 clones, about 83% of them found a single time. Roughly 8% of the sample rests with the top ten. Material: peripheral blood. These receptors all come from a man aged 55 to 70 with acute or convalescent COVID-19.

The rearrangement joins TRBV6-2 or TRBV6-3 to TRBJ2-2, with 7 bases that match TRBD2. The CDR3 extends over 15 amino acids. Trimming cost V 2 bases and J 2 bases; bases outside gene matches: 2. Germline lookup yields CDR1 MNHEY and CDR2 SVGEGT. This CDR3 is CASSYQRGNTGELFF. In DNA form, the CDR3 reads TGTGCCAGCAGTTACCAGCGGGGAAACACCGGGGAGCTGTTTTTT.

This sequence joins TRBV4-1 and TRBJ2-4; possible D gene TRBD2, 7 bases. Germline assignment: CDR1 MGHRA and CDR2 YSYEKL. V lost 1 base and J 5 bases, leaving 12 bases between the germline ends. The CDR3 has 15 residues. The CDR3: CASSQVGGGENIQYF. CDR3 nucleotide sequence: TGCGCCAGCAGCCAAGTGGGCGGGGGCGAAAACATTCAGTACTTC.

The chain couples TRBV11-1 to TRBJ2-7; D is possibly TRBD2 (6 bases). Per germline, CDR1 SGHAT and CDR2 FQDESV (reference sequence). The CDR3 contains 14 residues. Trimming left V 1 base short and J 3 bases short, with 10 bases between. The CDR3 loop reads CASSLGIGGYEQYF. Here the CDR3 DNA reads TGTGCCAGCAGCTTAGGGATCGGGGGCTACGAGCAGTACTTC. The full variable domain, completed using reference TRBV11-1 and TRBJ2-7, is EAEVAQSPRYKITEKSQAVAFWCDPISGHATLYWYRQILGQGPELLVQFQDESVVDDSQLPKDRFSAERLKGVDSTLKIQPAELGDSAMYLCASSLGIGGYEQYFGPGTRLTVT.

This clone was counted a few times. V usage is TRBV6-6 and J usage is TRBJ1-2; D call uncertain. There are 12 residues in the CDR3. CDR1 MNHNY and CDR2 SVGAGI come from the germline V gene (reference sequence). Trimming stripped 6 bases from V and 3 bases from J, with 8 bases between. The CDR3 sequence: CASSLGDYGYTF. As DNA, the CDR3 is TGTGCCAGCAGCCTCGGGGACTATGGCTACACCTTC.

This sequence joins TRBV12-3 or TRBV12-4 and TRBJ1-2; D is perhaps TRBD1 (5 bases). V lost 0 bases, J lost 7 bases, and 6 bases lay in between. The CDR3 is 12 residues long. The CDR3 DNA is TGTGCCAGCAGTTTAGCGGGGCTTGGCTACACCTTC. Its protein is CASSLAGLGYTF.

The chain is built from TRBV5-1 and TRBJ2-1, with 13 bases lining up with TRBD2. The germline CDR1 and CDR2 sequences are SGHRS and YFSETQ. CDR3 length: 14 amino acids. J lost 10 bases, V lost 4 bases, and 5 bases had no gene match. DNA for the CDR3: TGCGCCAGCAGCCCACTAGCGGGGGGGCTCGAGCAGTTCTTC. It translates to CASSPLAGGLEQFF.

The V and J genes are TRBV6-1 and TRBJ1-1, with 11 bases identical to TRBD1. V trimming: 4 bases; J trimming: 3 bases; junction bases outside the gene matches: 7. The germline gives CDR1 MNHNS, CDR2 SASEGT. CDR3 size: 16 residues. The DNA of the CDR3 is TGTGCCAGCAGTGTCCCCTGGACAGGGGGCGACACTGAAGCTTTCTTT. Its protein is CASSVPWTGGDTEAFF.

This sequence joins TRBV7-7 and TRBJ1-3; perhaps TRBD1 as D (6 bases). This CDR3 spans 15 amino acids. Looked up from germline, CDR1 is SSHAT and CDR2 is FNYEAQ (reference sequence). V dropped 1 base and J dropped 0 bases, with 7 bases sitting between them. Here the CDR3 reads CASSLGTDSGNTIYF. The CDR3, as DNA: TGTGCCAGCAGCTTAGGGACAGACTCTGGAAACACCATATATTTT.

The chain has TRBV7-3 and TRBJ2-5; no clear D gene. The CDR3 extends over 13 amino acids. V was cut by 2 bases and J by 5 bases, with 9 bases left in between. Germline loops: CDR1 SGHTA, CDR2 FQGTGA. The CDR3: CASSLGLRETQYF. CDR3 DNA: TGTGCCAGCAGCTTAGGGTTGAGGGAGACCCAGTACTTC.

V is TRBV30 and J is TRBJ1-3, with D possibly TRBD1 on 6 matching bases. The CDR3 contains 13 residues. Trimming pared 4 bases from V and 0 bases from J, leaving 7 bases between. The germline gives CDR1 GTSNPN, CDR2 SVGIG (reference sequence). The CDR3, as DNA: TGTGCCTGGAACAGGGTCTCTGGAAACACCATATATTTT. Its translation: CAWNRVSGNTIYF.

This chain connects TRBV2 to TRBJ2-1, with D perhaps matching TRBD2 (7 bases). The CDR3 spans 15 residues. The germline gives CDR1 SNHLY, CDR2 FYNNEI. V shed 2 bases and J shed 4 bases, with 12 bases lying between them. In DNA form, the CDR3 reads TGTGCCAGCAGTGAAATGGGGGGGCCGTACAATGAGCAGTTCTTC. Residues: CASSEMGGPYNEQFF.

The chain recombines TRBV18 with TRBJ1-4; 8 bases are a match to TRBD1. J lost 5 bases, V lost 8 bases, and 7 bases had no gene match. CDR1 KGHSH and CDR2 LQKENI come from the germline V gene. There are 14 residues in the CDR3. This chain's CDR3 is CASQRTGQNEKLFF. The CDR3 nucleotides read TGTGCCAGCCAAAGGACAGGGCAGAATGAAAAACTGTTTTTT.

The genes are TRBV9 and TRBJ1-3, with D hard to call. The germline V gene has CDR1 SGDLS and CDR2 YYNGEE. V lost 0 bases and J 0 bases, leaving 7 bases between the germline ends. The CDR3 totals 15 residues. CDR3 nucleotide sequence: TGTGCCAGCAGCGTAGACGGGGACTCTGGAAACACCATATATTTT. This translates into CASSVDGDSGNTIYF.

The chain combines TRBV2 with TRBJ1-1, with D possibly TRBD1 on 5 matching bases. Looked up from germline, CDR1 is SNHLY and CDR2 is FYNNEI. This CDR3 spans 16 amino acids. V lost 5 bases to trimming and J lost 2 bases, with 18 bases between them. The CDR3 sequence: CASSPLPRTLNTEAFF. The CDR3 DNA is TGTGCCAGCAGTCCCCTCCCTCGGACACTTAACACTGAAGCTTTCTTT.

The V call is TRBV10-3, the J call TRBJ1-2, with D possibly being TRBD1 (6 bases). There are 15 residues in the CDR3. Germline CDR1 reads ENHRY; CDR2 reads SYGVKD. V gave up 1 base and J gave up 1 base, with 10 bases separating them. Written as DNA, the CDR3 is TGTGCCATCAGTGAGTGGACAGCGAGTAACTATGGCTACACCTTC. Translation: CAISEWTASNYGYTF.

The rearrangement joins TRBV29-1 to TRBJ1-4; 7 bases align to TRBD1. The germline V gene encodes CDR1 SQVTM and CDR2 ANQGSEA. V shed 1 base, J shed 8 bases, and the junction held 4 bases outside the gene matches. CDR3 size: 13 residues. The CDR3 spells CSVEAGGREKLFF. The CDR3 DNA reads as TGCAGCGTTGAAGCAGGGGGTCGGGAAAAACTGTTTTTT.